These T cell receptor beta chains were read from a single sample in a study of blood T cell repertoires in COVID-19. Sequencing was performed with immunoSEQ multiplex PCR; in TCRdb, only in-frame clones are kept and a portion is missing. The sample consists of about 280,000 clones, roughly 87% of them appearing once. Sequencing was carried out using peripheral blood. Receptors were obtained from a man between 18 and 35 years old with active or convalescent COVID-19. CDR3s leave out the opening cysteine and the closing phenylalanine or tryptophan. The order of the fields is J gene, CDR3 length, V gene, CDR3 protein.

TRBJ2-3 12 TRBV4-1 ASSRGTSGGMQY
TRBJ2-1 12 TRBV29-1 SVEDPAGGHEQF
TRBJ2-7 13 TRBV7-9 ASSEDRDGGYEQY
TRBJ2-2 11 TRBV2 ASSEVTGGELF
TRBJ2-7 13 TRBV11-2 ASSSGQGAFYEQY
TRBJ2-7 14 TRBV11-1 ASSPHSSGGDYEQY
TRBJ1-6 13 TRBV25-1 ASSREELYNSPLH
TRBJ1-5 12 TRBV11-2 ASSFAGYNQPQH
TRBJ2-1 17 TRBV5-1 ASSLEGGGATWSYNEQF
TRBJ1-2 12 TRBV6-4 ASSDSGGGHGYT
TRBJ2-1 15 TRBV9 ASSVGGQRGSYNEQF
TRBJ1-1 13 TRBV24-1 ATRAYEAPRAEAF
TRBJ2-5 10 TRBV21-1 ASSPPRLTQY
TRBJ1-6 14 TRBV15 ATSREPVRVRSPLH
TRBJ1-3 13 TRBV10-3 AISESPQKGNTIY
TRBJ2-7 14 TRBV5-6 ASRRVALTQHYEQY
TRBJ2-3 14 TRBV3-1/TRBV3-2 ASSQPGLAITDTQY
TRBJ2-5 10 TRBV15 ATTAGEKTQY
TRBJ1-3 16 TRBV7-2 ASSHSLSVPDPPDTIY
TRBJ1-2 11 TRBV16 ASSQSQDHGYT
TRBJ2-5 13 TRBV5-6 ASSVSGGLEETQY
TRBJ1-6 12 TRBV4-3 ASSQRDRDSPLH
TRBJ1-5 12 TRBV7-2 ASRPGTANQPQH
TRBJ1-2 11 TRBV4-1 ASSHHPRDGYT
TRBJ2-7 12 TRBV27 ASSPGQGPYEQY
TRBJ1-5 13 TRBV4-1 ASSLGTGEYQPQH
TRBJ1-2 16 TRBV7-9 ASSSTSARQGSSYGYT
TRBJ2-3 16 TRBV27 ASRRLAGGPWSTDTQY
TRBJ1-5 13 TRBV5-5 ASSLAPGGNQPQH
TRBJ1-3 14 TRBV7-8 ASSSGTGSSGNTIY
TRBJ2-5 13 TRBV2 ASRAGTGLQETQY
TRBJ2-7 13 TRBV9 ASSVGQGGDYQQY
TRBJ2-5 13 TRBV27 ASRKVGGRGETQY
TRBJ2-1 13 TRBV9 ASSVGLVNLGEQF
TRBJ1-2 11 TRBV11-2 ASRGAGVYGYT
TRBJ1-6 13 TRBV7-3 ASSLMGGVDSPLH
TRBJ1-5 15 TRBV4-1 ASSRLVVEGANQPQH
TRBJ1-3 15 TRBV5-1 ASSPRPDSSSGNTIY
TRBJ2-7 13 TRBV5-4 ASSPTGSWGNEQY
TRBJ2-5 16 TRBV7-7 ASSLGTSGGPYQETQY
TRBJ1-1 12 TRBV10-2 ASSESRRGTEAF
TRBJ1-5 14 TRBV6-6 ASSYSPQRNNQPQH
TRBJ1-2 14 TRBV19 ASSRTNTDRYYGYT
TRBJ2-3 17 TRBV3-1/TRBV3-2 ASSQASGALFPSTDTQY
TRBJ2-5 14 TRBV3-1/TRBV3-2 ASSQGLAGGLETQY
TRBJ2-7 10 TRBV27 ASRGPIYEQY
TRBJ1-2 13 TRBV5-6 ASSWAGQGAAGYT
TRBJ2-1 12 TRBV25-1 ASNTLGSYNEQF
TRBJ2-4 12 TRBV5-4 ASRRGLAKNIQY
TRBJ2-5 11 TRBV18 ASSGTVQETQY
TRBJ1-2 13 TRBV5-4 ASSLSTGANYGYT
TRBJ1-2 13 TRBV7-9 ASSRGEGAVYGYT
TRBJ2-5 9 TRBV19 ASSIMETQY
TRBJ2-1 13 TRBV3-1/TRBV3-2 ASSQGVSSYNEQF
TRBJ2-2 14 TRBV10-3 AIRRSGGPNTGELF
TRBJ1-1 13 TRBV5-6 ASSPGQGIGTEAF